A few counts support the clone carrying this T cell receptor beta chain. The target antigen is unknown. Germline trimming cut 3 bases from V and 6 bases from J; bases unmatched to any gene: 7. The germline V gene encodes CDR1 MGHRA and CDR2 YSYEKL. This CDR3 has 15 amino acids. This sample stems from a study of T cells in Graves' hyperthyroidism and ophthalmopathy. Regarding the study as a whole: Researchers found most expanded thyroid clonotypes above 0.001 in blood as well.

What was amplified from RNA transcripts were TCR beta CDR3 regions. HTBI primers were employed in a first-round RT-PCR of the TCR CDR3. TCRdb reprocessed the multiplex PCR reads via MiXCR and lists one record per CDR3 protein. The sample lists about 380,000 distinct CDR3 sequences; approximately 14% were seen once. Every diagnosis used clinical symptoms, serum thyroxine and TRAb, thyroid ultrasound and orbital computed tomography. Sequences were obtained from blood. The chain is built from TRBV4-1 and TRBJ1-2, with 10 bases that match TRBD1. This TCR was sampled from a woman aged 25 to 39 with Graves' ophthalmopathy. Here the CDR3 DNA reads TGCGCCAGCAGCCACCTGGACAGGGGGACTAATGGCTACACCTTC. It encodes CASSHLDRGTNGYTF.